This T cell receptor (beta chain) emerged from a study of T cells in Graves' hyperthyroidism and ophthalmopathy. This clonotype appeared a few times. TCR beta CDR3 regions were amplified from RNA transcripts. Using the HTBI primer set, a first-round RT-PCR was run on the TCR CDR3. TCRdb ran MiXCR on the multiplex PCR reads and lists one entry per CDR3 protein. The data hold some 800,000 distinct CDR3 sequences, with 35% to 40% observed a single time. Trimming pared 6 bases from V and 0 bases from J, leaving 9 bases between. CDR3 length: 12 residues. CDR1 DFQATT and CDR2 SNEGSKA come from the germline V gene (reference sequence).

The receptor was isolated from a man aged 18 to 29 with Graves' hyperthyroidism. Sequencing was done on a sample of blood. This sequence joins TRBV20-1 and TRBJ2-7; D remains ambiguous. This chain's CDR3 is CSAPLGSYEQYF. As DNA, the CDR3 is TGCAGTGCACCGTTGGGCTCCTACGAGCAGTACTTC.